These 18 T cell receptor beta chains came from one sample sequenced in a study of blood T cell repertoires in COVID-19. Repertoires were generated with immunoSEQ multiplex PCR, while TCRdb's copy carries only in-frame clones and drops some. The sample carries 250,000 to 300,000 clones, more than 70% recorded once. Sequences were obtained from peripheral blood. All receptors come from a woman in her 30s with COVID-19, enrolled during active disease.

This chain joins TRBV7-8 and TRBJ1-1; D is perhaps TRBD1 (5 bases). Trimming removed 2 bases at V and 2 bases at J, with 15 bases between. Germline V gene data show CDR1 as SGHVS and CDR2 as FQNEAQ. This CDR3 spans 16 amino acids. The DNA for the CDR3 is TGTGCCAGCAGCTTACTTCCCACAGGAATAAACACTGAAGCTTTCTTT. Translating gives CASSLLPTGINTEAFF.

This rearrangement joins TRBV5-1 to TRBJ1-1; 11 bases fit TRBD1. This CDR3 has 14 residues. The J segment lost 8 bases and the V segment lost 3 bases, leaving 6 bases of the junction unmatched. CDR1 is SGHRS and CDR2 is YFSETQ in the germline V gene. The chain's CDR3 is CASSWGQGEAEAFF. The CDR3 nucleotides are TGCGCCAGCAGCTGGGGACAGGGGGAGGCGGAAGCTTTCTTT.

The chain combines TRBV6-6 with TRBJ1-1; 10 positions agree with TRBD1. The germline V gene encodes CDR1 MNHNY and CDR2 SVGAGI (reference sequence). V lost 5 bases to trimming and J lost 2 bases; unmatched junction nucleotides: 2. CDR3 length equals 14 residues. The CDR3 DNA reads TGTGCCAGCAGTCGGGACAGGGGTAACACTGAAGCTTTCTTT. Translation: CASSRDRGNTEAFF.

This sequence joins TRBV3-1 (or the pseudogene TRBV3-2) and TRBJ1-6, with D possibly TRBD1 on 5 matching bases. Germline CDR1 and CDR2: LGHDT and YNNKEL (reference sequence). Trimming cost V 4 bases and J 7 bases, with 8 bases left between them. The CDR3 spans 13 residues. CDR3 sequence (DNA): TGTGCCAGCAGCCTCCAGGGCAATTCACCCCTCCACTTT. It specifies CASSLQGNSPLHF.

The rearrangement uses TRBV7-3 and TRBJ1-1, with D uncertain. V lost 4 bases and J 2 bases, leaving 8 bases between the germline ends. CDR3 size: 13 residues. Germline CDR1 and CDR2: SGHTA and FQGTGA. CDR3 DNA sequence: TGTGCCAGCAGCTCCCGGGATAACACTGAAGCTTTCTTT. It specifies CASSSRDNTEAFF.

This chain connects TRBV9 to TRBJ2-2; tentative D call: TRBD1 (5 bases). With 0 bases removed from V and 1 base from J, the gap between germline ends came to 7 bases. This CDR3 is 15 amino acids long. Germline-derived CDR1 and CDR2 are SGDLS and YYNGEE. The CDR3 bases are TGTGCCAGCAGCGTAGCTACAGGGAACACCGGGGAGCTGTTTTTT. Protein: CASSVATGNTGELFF.

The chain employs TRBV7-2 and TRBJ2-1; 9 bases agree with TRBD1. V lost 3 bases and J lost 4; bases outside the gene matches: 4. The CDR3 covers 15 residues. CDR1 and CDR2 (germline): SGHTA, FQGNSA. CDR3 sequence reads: CASSFVGTGYNEQFF. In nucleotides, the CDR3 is TGTGCCAGCAGCTTTGTTGGGACAGGGTACAATGAGCAGTTCTTC. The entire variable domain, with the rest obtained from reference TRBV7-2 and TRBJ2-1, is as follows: GAGVSQSPSNKVTEKGKDVELRCDPISGHTALYWYRQSLGQGLEFLIYFQGNSAPDKSGLPSDRFSAERTGGSVSTLTIQRTQQEDSAVYLCASSFVGTGYNEQFFGPGTRLTVL.

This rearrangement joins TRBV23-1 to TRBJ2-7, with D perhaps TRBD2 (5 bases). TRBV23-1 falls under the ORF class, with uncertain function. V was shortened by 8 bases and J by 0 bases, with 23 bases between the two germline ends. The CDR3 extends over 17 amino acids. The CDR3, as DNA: TGCGCCAGCGTCCCGTCGGTCATAGCGCCGAGCTCCTACGAGCAGTACTTC. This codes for CASVPSVIAPSSYEQYF.

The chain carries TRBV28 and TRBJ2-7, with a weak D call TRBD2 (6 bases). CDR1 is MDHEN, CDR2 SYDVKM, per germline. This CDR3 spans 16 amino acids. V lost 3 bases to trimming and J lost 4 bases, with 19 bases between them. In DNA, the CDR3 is TGTGCCAGCAGTTTTTGGGGACTCGGCGGGTTATACGAGCAGTACTTC. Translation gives CASSFWGLGGLYEQYF.

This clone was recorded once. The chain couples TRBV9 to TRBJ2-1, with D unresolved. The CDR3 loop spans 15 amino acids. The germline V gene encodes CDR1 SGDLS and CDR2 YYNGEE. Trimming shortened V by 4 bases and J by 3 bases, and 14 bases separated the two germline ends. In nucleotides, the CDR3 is TGTGCCAGCAGCCCGAGAGCGATCCGCTACAATGAGCAGTTCTTC. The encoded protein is CASSPRAIRYNEQFF.

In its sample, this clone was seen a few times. CDR3 loop: CASSLELAGYNEQFF. CDR3 nucleotide sequence: TGCGCCAGCAGCTTGGAACTAGCGGGTTACAATGAGCAGTTCTTC. This chain joins TRBV5-1 and TRBJ2-1, with 9 bases aligning to TRBD2. V gave up 0 bases and J gave up 4 bases; unmatched junction bases: 2. This CDR3 region has 15 residues. The V gene's germline CDR1 is SGHRS and CDR2 YFSETQ.

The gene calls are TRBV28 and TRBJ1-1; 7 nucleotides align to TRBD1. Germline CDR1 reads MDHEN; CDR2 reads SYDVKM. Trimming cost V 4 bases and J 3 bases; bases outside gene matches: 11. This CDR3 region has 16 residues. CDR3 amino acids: CASSSTETGKDTEAFF. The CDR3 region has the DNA TGTGCCAGCAGTTCAACCGAGACAGGGAAGGACACTGAAGCTTTCTTT.

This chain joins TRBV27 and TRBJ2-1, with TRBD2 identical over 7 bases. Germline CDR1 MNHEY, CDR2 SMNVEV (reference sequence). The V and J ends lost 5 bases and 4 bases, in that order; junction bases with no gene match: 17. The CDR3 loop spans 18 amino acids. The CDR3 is CASSPRASNSGEYNEQFF. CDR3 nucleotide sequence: TGTGCCAGCAGTCCCCGGGCCTCCAACAGCGGGGAGTACAATGAGCAGTTCTTC.

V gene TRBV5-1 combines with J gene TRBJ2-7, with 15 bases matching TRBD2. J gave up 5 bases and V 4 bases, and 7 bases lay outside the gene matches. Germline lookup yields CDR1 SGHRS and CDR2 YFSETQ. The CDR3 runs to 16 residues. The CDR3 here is CASSGGLAGGLDEQYF. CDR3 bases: TGCGCCAGCAGCGGGGGACTAGCGGGAGGACTCGACGAGCAGTACTTC.

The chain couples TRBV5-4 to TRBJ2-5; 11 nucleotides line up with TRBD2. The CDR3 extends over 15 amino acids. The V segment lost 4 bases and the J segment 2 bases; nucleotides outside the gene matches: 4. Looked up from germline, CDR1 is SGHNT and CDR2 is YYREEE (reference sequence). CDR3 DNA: TGTGCCAGCAGCCTTCGACTAGCGGGACAAGAGACCCAGTACTTC. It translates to CASSLRLAGQETQYF. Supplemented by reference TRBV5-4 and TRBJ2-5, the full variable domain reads ETGVTQSPTHLIKTRGQQVTLRCSSQSGHNTVSWYQQALGQGPQFIFQYYREEENGRGNFPPRFSGLQFPNYSSELNVNALELDDSALYLCASSLRLAGQETQYFGPGTRLLVL.

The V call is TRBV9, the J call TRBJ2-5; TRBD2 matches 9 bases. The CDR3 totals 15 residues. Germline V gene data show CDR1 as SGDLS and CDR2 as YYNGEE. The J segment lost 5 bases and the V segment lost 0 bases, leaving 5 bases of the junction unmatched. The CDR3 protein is CASSVAPSGRETQYF. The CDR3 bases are TGTGCCAGCAGCGTAGCTCCCAGCGGGAGGGAGACCCAGTACTTC.

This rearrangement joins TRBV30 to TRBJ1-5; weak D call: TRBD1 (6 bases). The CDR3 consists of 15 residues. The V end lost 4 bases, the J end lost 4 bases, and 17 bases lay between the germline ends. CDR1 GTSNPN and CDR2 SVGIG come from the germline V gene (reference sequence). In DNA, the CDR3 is TGTGCCTGGACCTCTGGGGGGGGCGGTAATCAGCCCCAGCATTTT. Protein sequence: CAWTSGGGGNQPQHF.

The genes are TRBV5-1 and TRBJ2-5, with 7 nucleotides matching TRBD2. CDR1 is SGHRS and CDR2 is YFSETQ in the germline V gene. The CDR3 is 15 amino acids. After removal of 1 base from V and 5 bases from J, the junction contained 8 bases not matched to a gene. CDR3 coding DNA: TGCGCCAGCAGCTTGCTGCTAGCGGCGCGCGAGACCCAGTACTTC. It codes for CASSLLLAARETQYF.